Described below is a single TCR beta chain sequence and its context. Clones were read by immunoSEQ multiplex PCR, and TCRdb kept only the in-frame ones, dropping some. The sample has hundreds of thousands of clones, more than 75% seen once. The data originate from a study of blood T cell repertoires in COVID-19. Study-level information: Collection of acute and convalescent COVID-19 samples took place in the United States, Italy and Spain.

Germline loops: CDR1 SQVTM, CDR2 ANQGSEA. V was pared by 4 bases and J by 3 bases, with 7 bases of the junction left unmatched. The CDR3 has 14 residues. Sequenced sample: peripheral blood. The chain employs TRBV29-1 and TRBJ2-5; 8 bases match TRBD1. The clonotype originates from a woman younger than 45 who had recovered from COVID-19. CDR3 nucleotide sequence: TGCAGCGTTGTAACGGAGACAGGGGAAGAGACCCAGTACTTC. As protein: CSVVTETGEETQYF.